The next 29 T cell receptor beta chains were all read from a single sample in a study of T cell clonality in common variable immunodeficiency. Some clones are missing from TCRdb's copy, which holds only in-frame ones; the method was immunoSEQ multiplex PCR. Singletons are absent from the sample, which has some 45,000 clones. Sequenced: peripheral blood mononuclear cells. These receptors were collected from a person aged 18 to 69 in good health.

This clone came up many times. Read coverage stops 3 residues before the CDR3 terminus; the germline J gene supplies the remainder. The chain employs TRBV7-2 and TRBJ2-3; weak D call: TRBD1 (6 bases). CDR1 and CDR2 from the germline V gene are SGHTA and FQGNSA. This CDR3 has 13 residues. Trimming cost V 6 bases and J 2 bases, with 9 bases left between them. The CDR3 loop is CASRPGATDTQYF. The CDR3 DNA, read in part, is TGTGCCAGCAGACCAGGGGCCACAGATACG.

This clone was seen ten or more times. The read stops 3 residues short of the end of the CDR3; the missing end is completed from the germline J gene. The V and J genes are TRBV5-6 and TRBJ1-5, with unresolved D. The CDR3 contains 12 residues. Trimming left V 2 bases short and J 5 bases short, with 5 bases between. Germline values: CDR1 SGHDT, CDR2 YYEEEE. CDR3 protein: CASSLQDQPQHF. The part of the CDR3 DNA that was read is TGTGCCAGCAGCTTACAAGATCAGCCC.

Ten or more counts support this clone. The read stops 3 residues short of the end of the CDR3; the missing end is completed from the germline J gene. The rearrangement links TRBV11-1 to TRBJ2-6; TRBD1 is a possible D gene (6 bases). This CDR3 region has 14 residues. The V and J ends lost 5 bases and 4 bases respectively, with 9 bases between them. Germline CDR1 is SGHAT and CDR2 is FQDESV (reference sequence). CDR3 protein: CASSQGYGANVLTF. The sequenced CDR3 bases are TGTGCCAGCAGCCAGGGGTACGGGGCCAACGTC.

This clone was seen many times. The read is 3 residues too short to cover the CDR3 end, so that end is filled in from the germline J gene. The chain carries TRBV7-6 and TRBJ2-3; possibly TRBD2 for D (5 bases). This CDR3 has 15 residues. Germline lookup yields CDR1 SGHVS and CDR2 FNYEAQ. Deletions cut 3 bases from V and 1 base from J, with 11 bases between. Incomplete CDR3 DNA: TGTGCCAGCAGCTTCGAGGTACTAGGCACAGATACG. Translated: CASSFEVLGTDT. The complete CDR3 protein is CASSFEVLGTDTQYF.

By its share, this clone is medium-sized. Read coverage stops 3 residues before the CDR3 terminus; the germline J gene supplies the remainder. The chain uses TRBV6-1 and TRBJ1-4; TRBD1 might be the D (5 bases). The CDR3 spans 17 residues. V was clipped by 0 bases and J by 1 base, with 12 bases between them. CDR1 MNHNS and CDR2 SASEGT come from the germline V gene. This chain's CDR3 is CASSEALPGGTNEKLFF. The DNA read from the CDR3 is TGTGCCAGCAGTGAAGCGCTCCCCGGGGGAACTAATGAAAAA.

This clone was observed at least ten times. The CDR3 is CSAWGQTDGEKLFF. The CDR3 bases that were read are TGCAGTGCTTGGGGGCAGACAGATGGTGAAAAA. The V gene is TRBV20-1, the J gene TRBJ1-4, with D possibly being TRBD1 (6 bases). The read halts 3 residues ahead of the CDR3 end, with the missing end drawn from the germline J gene. The germline gives CDR1 DFQATT, CDR2 SNEGSKA (reference sequence). V was shortened by 5 bases and J by 7 bases, with 17 bases between the two germline ends. CDR3 length: 14 amino acids.

Ten or more counts support this clone. The read stops 3 residues short of the end of the CDR3; the missing end is completed from the germline J gene. This sequence joins TRBV18 and TRBJ1-6; a weak D match, TRBD1 (5 bases). This CDR3 is 17 amino acids long. Trimming pared 5 bases from V and 0 bases from J, leaving 14 bases between. Per the germline V gene, CDR1 is KGHSH and CDR2 is LQKENI. This CDR3 reads CASSSTAVLSYNSPLHF. The sequenced part of the CDR3 DNA is TGTGCCAGCTCATCGACAGCCGTACTCTCCTATAATTCACCC.

This clone was observed many times. The observed sequence ends 3 residues before the CDR3 terminus, with the missing tail filled in from the germline J gene. This rearrangement joins TRBV4-2 to TRBJ2-3; D gene unclear. Germline V gene data show CDR1 as LGHNA and CDR2 as YNFKEQ. Trimming shortened V by 0 bases and J by 2 bases, and 12 bases separated the two germline ends. CDR3 length equals 16 residues. CDR3 bases read: TGTGCCAGCAGCCAAGATTTCCAGGCCATCACAGATACG. Protein sequence: CASSQDFQAITDT. The full-length CDR3 reads as CASSQDFQAITDTQYF.

This clone was counted ten times or more. The read ends 3 residues shy of where the CDR3 ends; the end is completed using the germline J gene. The J gene is TRBJ2-4, the V gene TRBV13; 7 nucleotides line up with TRBD2. Germline V CDR1 and CDR2: PRHDT, FYEKMQ (reference sequence). The CDR3 runs to 15 residues. V lost 4 bases and J lost 0; bases outside the gene matches: 3. The CDR3 loop reads CASSSSGGAKNIQYF. The sequenced CDR3 bases are TGTGCCAGCAGCTCCTCGGGGGGAGCCAAAAACATT.

This clone has a count of ten or more. The read terminates 3 residues before the CDR3 end, so the remaining end is supplied by the germline J gene. The genes are TRBV7-8 and TRBJ2-7; 9 bases are a match to TRBD1. The germline CDR1 and CDR2 sequences are SGHVS and FQNEAQ. V lost 3 bases to trimming and J lost 3 bases; unmatched junction nucleotides: 3. The CDR3 contains 14 residues. CDR3 loop: CASSFETGGYEQYF. The DNA read from the CDR3 is TGTGCCAGCAGCTTCGAGACAGGGGGCTACGAG.

This clone was found many times. Read coverage stops 3 residues before the CDR3 terminus; the germline J gene supplies the remainder. The rearrangement joins TRBV30 to TRBJ1-4; tentative D call: TRBD1 (5 bases). Trimming pared 5 bases from V and 8 bases from J, leaving 12 bases between. This CDR3 is 12 amino acids long. Germline V CDR1 and CDR2: GTSNPN, SVGIG (reference sequence). The CDR3 is CAWGGSEEKLFF. The covered CDR3 bases are TGTGCCTGGGGGGGGTCTGAGGAAAAA.

This clone showed up many times. The read falls 3 residues short of the CDR3 end, and the missing part is taken from the germline J gene. This chain uses TRBV5-5 with TRBJ1-6, with 8 bases matching TRBD1. V was pared by 6 bases and J by 10 bases, with 12 bases of the junction left unmatched. The V gene's germline CDR1 is SGHKS and CDR2 YYEKEE (reference sequence). The CDR3 loop spans 15 amino acids. The CDR3 protein is CASTRSQTGVSPLHF. The sequenced part of the CDR3 DNA is TGTGCCAGCACCAGGTCCCAGACAGGGGTATCACCC.

The sample holds many counts of this clone. Read coverage stops 3 residues before the CDR3 terminus; the germline J gene supplies the remainder. The chain carries TRBV7-9 and TRBJ2-2; perhaps TRBD2 as D (5 bases). Deletions cut 8 bases from V and 7 bases from J, with 11 bases between. Germline values: CDR1 SEHNR, CDR2 FQNEAQ (reference sequence). The CDR3 loop spans 12 amino acids. The CDR3 protein is CASHGLLGELFF. The part of the CDR3 DNA that was read is TGTGCCAGCCACGGACTGCTCGGGGAG. The entire variable domain, with the rest obtained from reference TRBV7-9 and TRBJ2-2, is as follows: DTGVSQNPRHKITKRGQNVTFRCDPISEHNRLYWYRQTLGQGPEFLTYFQNEAQLEKSRLLSDRFSAERPKGSFSTLEIQRTEQGDSAMYLCASHGLLGELFFGEGSRLTVL.

This clone occurred many times. Read coverage stops 3 residues before the CDR3 terminus; the germline J gene supplies the remainder. The rearrangement links TRBV18 to TRBJ2-2; 8 bases align to TRBD1. This CDR3 comprises 15 residues. The germline V gene encodes CDR1 KGHSH and CDR2 LQKENI. With V trimmed by 6 bases and J by 1 base, 4 bases remained unmatched. The CDR3 bases that were read are TGTGCCAGCTCCCAGGGGACAGGGAACACCGGGGAG. This sequence encodes CASSQGTGNTGE. The whole CDR3 reads CASSQGTGNTGELFF.

This clone was counted ten times or more. The sequence runs out 3 residues before the end of the CDR3; the remainder is reconstructed from the germline J gene. The rearrangement uses TRBV20-1 and TRBJ1-1, with D unclear. The CDR3 is 13 amino acids. Germline CDR1 and CDR2: DFQATT and SNEGSKA (reference sequence). V was clipped by 4 bases and J by 1 base, with 10 bases between them. The CDR3 protein is CSAKRNRNTEAFF. The covered CDR3 bases are TGCAGTGCTAAACGAAACAGGAACACTGAA.

This clone was seen repeatedly, ten times or more. The observed sequence ends 3 residues before the CDR3 terminus, with the missing tail filled in from the germline J gene. The rearrangement links TRBV19 to TRBJ2-1; a possible D gene is TRBD1 (5 bases). The CDR3 is 16 residues long. The germline V and J ends were trimmed by 5 bases and 2 bases, with 16 bases remaining between them. Germline loops: CDR1 LNHDA, CDR2 SQIVND (reference sequence). CDR3 DNA, as far as it was read: TGTGCCAGTAGTGACGACGCAGGGATTGCCTACAATGAG. Protein: CASSDDAGIAYNE. The complete CDR3 sequence is CASSDDAGIAYNEQFF. The variable domain in full, completed from reference TRBV19 and TRBJ2-1, reads DGGITQSPKYLFRKEGQNVTLSCEQNLNHDAMYWYRQDPGQGLRLIYYSQIVNDFQKGDIAEGYSVSREKKESFPLTVTSAQKNPTAFYLCASSDDAGIAYNEQFFGPGTRLTVL.

This clone was found a few times. This CDR3 is CASSMSQIPVAFF. Partial CDR3 DNA: TGTGCCAGTAGTATGTCCCAGATCCCAGTA. The chain carries TRBV19 and TRBJ1-1; D ambiguous. Read sequence stops 3 residues before the CDR3 end, and the germline J gene provides the missing end. The CDR3 runs to 13 residues. Germline-derived CDR1 and CDR2 are LNHDA and SQIVND (reference sequence).

The CDR3 sequence: CASSLGPLAGGGDDYTF. The sequenced part of the CDR3 DNA is TGTGCCAGCAGCTTAGGTCCCCTAGCGGGGGGCGGGGACGAC. V usage is TRBV7-6 and J usage is TRBJ1-2; a possible D gene is TRBD1 (6 bases). The observed sequence ends 3 residues before the CDR3 terminus, with the missing tail filled in from the germline J gene. Germline V gene sequence: CDR1 SGHVS, CDR2 FNYEAQ. The CDR3 extends over 17 amino acids.

The table lists this clone with many counts. The read terminates 3 residues ahead of where the CDR3 ends, so the germline J gene completes it. The chain recombines TRBV19 with TRBJ1-1; 7 bases are shared with TRBD1. V gave up 10 bases and J gave up 4 bases; unmatched junction bases: 9. Germline V gives CDR1 LNHDA, CDR2 SQIVND (reference sequence). The CDR3 loop spans 13 amino acids. The sequenced part of the CDR3 DNA is TGTGCCATCTCCAGGGGGTCGGGCACTGAA. Encoded protein: CAISRGSGTE. The complete CDR3 protein is CAISRGSGTEAFF.

In this sample, this clone turned up many times. CDR3 DNA, as far as it was read: TGCGCCAGCAGCTTGCCAAGGGGGACAGGGCGGGACGAG. Translated, it gives CASSLPRGTGRDE. The full CDR3 protein is CASSLPRGTGRDEQYF. The chain joins TRBV5-1 to TRBJ2-7, with 9 bases identical to TRBD1. The missing CDR3 end, 3 residues past where the read stops, is filled in from the germline J gene. The trim removed 1 base at V and 5 bases at J, leaving 10 bases unmatched. The CDR3 loop spans 16 amino acids. Germline V lookup: CDR1 SGHRS, CDR2 YFSETQ.

There are many counts of this clone. Read data end 3 residues before the CDR3 end; the end is taken from the germline J gene. This sequence joins TRBV20-1 and TRBJ1-1, with TRBD1 matching 8 bases. The CDR3 has 15 amino acids. CDR1 DFQATT and CDR2 SNEGSKA come from the germline V gene (reference sequence). V gave up 1 base and J gave up 1 base; unmatched junction bases: 5. CDR3 residues: CSARGQGTKNTEAFF. The sequenced CDR3 bases are TGCAGTGCTAGAGGACAGGGGACAAAGAACACTGAA.

By its share, this clone is medium-sized. The read ends 3 residues before the CDR3 terminus; that terminus is restored from the germline J gene. V gene TRBV2 combines with J gene TRBJ2-3, with a possible D match to TRBD1 (5 bases). The germline V and J ends were trimmed by 0 bases and 0 bases, with 10 bases remaining between them. The CDR3 totals 16 residues. Germline CDR1 SNHLY, CDR2 FYNNEI. CDR3 sequence: CASSEAGRPSTDTQYF. CDR3 bases read: TGTGCCAGCAGTGAAGCGGGGCGGCCCAGCACAGATACG.

Comments on this clone: The missing CDR3 end, 3 residues past where the read stops, is filled in from the germline J gene. This chain joins TRBV7-9 and TRBJ2-2, with 10 positions matching TRBD1. The CDR3 is made up of 14 amino acids. Germline V gene data show CDR1 as SEHNR and CDR2 as FQNEAQ (reference sequence). The sequenced part of the CDR3 DNA is TGTGCCAGCAGTCCCGGGACAGGGGCCGAAAAG. This sequence encodes CASSPGTGAEK. The whole CDR3 protein reads CASSPGTGAEKLFF.

This clone has a handful of counts. The read ends 3 residues before the CDR3 terminus; that terminus is restored from the germline J gene. This chain uses TRBV19 with TRBJ2-3; a possible D gene is TRBD1 (5 bases). The CDR3 consists of 17 residues. The germline V gene encodes CDR1 LNHDA and CDR2 SQIVND (reference sequence). CDR3 sequence reads: CASSVLSQGVGNQPQYF. The part of the CDR3 DNA that was read is TGTGCCAGTAGTGTCCTGTCCCAAGGGGTAGGCAATCAGCCG.

This clone was observed at least ten times. The DNA read from the CDR3 is TGCGCCAGCAGCCAAGCTCCCGGACAGGGCACAGATACG. This sequence encodes CASSQAPGQGTDT. From start to end, the CDR3 is CASSQAPGQGTDTQYF. The chain uses TRBV4-1 and TRBJ2-3; 7 positions agree with TRBD1. From the germline J gene comes the end of the CDR3, since the read stops 3 residues before it. V lost 1 base, J lost 1 base, and 5 bases stayed unmatched. From germline, CDR1 is MGHRA and CDR2 YSYEKL. CDR3 length equals 16 residues.

This clone was counted at least ten times. The DNA ends 3 residues before the CDR3 does, and the rest of the CDR3 is filled in from the germline J gene. This chain joins TRBV20-1 and TRBJ2-1; D may be TRBD1 (6 bases). V was clipped by 1 base and J by 4 bases, with 14 bases between them. CDR1 and CDR2 (germline): DFQATT, SNEGSKA (reference sequence). This CDR3 has 15 residues. The CDR3 bases that were read are TGCAGTGCTAGAGCGGGGCAGGGGACGTACAATGAG. It is translated as CSARAGQGTYNE. The whole CDR3 sequence is CSARAGQGTYNEQFF.

This clone showed up many times. The observed sequence ends 3 residues before the CDR3 terminus, with the missing tail filled in from the germline J gene. V gene TRBV7-6 combines with J gene TRBJ1-4; 11 bases line up with TRBD1. Unmatched junction bases numbered 4, after V lost 3 bases and J lost 7 bases. This CDR3 comprises 15 residues. The germline CDR1 and CDR2 sequences are SGHVS and FNYEAQ. CDR3 loop: CASSFPGTGGEKLFF. CDR3 bases read: TGTGCCAGCAGCTTCCCCGGGACAGGGGGTGAAAAA.

This clone was detected many times. The read stops 3 residues short of the end of the CDR3; the missing end is completed from the germline J gene. The chain is built from TRBV6-1 and TRBJ1-1; 7 nucleotides line up with TRBD1. CDR1 is MNHNS and CDR2 is SASEGT in the germline V gene. There are 14 residues in the CDR3. V lost 4 bases and J lost 3; bases outside the gene matches: 5. The covered CDR3 bases are TGTGCCAGCAGTGCCGAGGGGGCGTACACTGAA. Amino acids: CASSAEGAYTE. The entire CDR3 is CASSAEGAYTEAFF.

This clone was detected many times. With the read ending 3 residues before the CDR3 end, the germline J gene is used to fill in that end. The chain has TRBV30 and TRBJ1-2; maybe TRBD1 (6 bases). Looked up from germline, CDR1 is GTSNPN and CDR2 is SVGIG (reference sequence). Trimming took 4 bases from V and 4 from J, leaving 16 bases between them. The CDR3 sequence is 14 residues long. CDR3 bases read: TGTGCCTGGAAGGGGGGGGGCGCGAGCTATGGC. Its protein product is CAWKGGGASYG. The whole CDR3 protein is CAWKGGGASYGYTF.